This entry describes one T cell receptor beta chain. Its target is not known. Germline CDR1 SGHNT, CDR2 YYREEE (reference sequence). The junction had 17 bases not matched to a gene; V was cut back by 4 bases and J by 5 bases. This CDR3 is 18 amino acids long. Vbeta (60) and Jbeta (13) primers were used in the PCR. The protocol was immunoSEQ multiplex PCR, while the TCRdb copy is restricted to in-frame clones and leaves out a portion. This table holds approximately 76,000 clones, 73% found once. These data come from a study of cytomegalovirus exposure and HLA in healthy donors. The study, taken as a whole, reports: Cytomegalovirus-associated status was assigned to approximately 160 TCR beta chains. Some V segments could not be told apart, so they were left out, TRBV6-2 and TRBV6-3 among them. Fewer N-insertions (relative to the roughly 610-donor mean) were reportedly seen in an Asian-associated ancestry cluster in a later analysis.

The chain couples TRBV5-4 to TRBJ2-3, with 9 bases aligning to TRBD2. This sequence was found in a woman aged 40 to 50 in good health and CMV-seropositive. Sequencing input: PBMCs. The CDR3 protein is CASSPPPYGGGALDTQYF. The CDR3 DNA reads as TGTGCCAGCAGCCCACCTCCCTACGGCGGGGGGGCCTTAGATACGCAGTATTTT.